A single sample gave rise to the 30 T cell receptor beta chains below, sequenced in a study of OX40 agonist ivuxolimab in advanced cancers. Libraries were prepared by immunoSEQ multiplex PCR; TCRdb keeps only in-frame clonotypes and omits some of them. The sample carries some 44,000 clones, approximately 84% recorded once. The source was CD4+ or CD8+ T cells sorted from blood, collected in a trial of the OX40 agonist ivuxolimab. The receptors were gathered from an adult with an advanced solid tumor such as melanoma, head and neck, liver or kidney cancer.

V usage is TRBV29-1 and J usage is TRBJ1-2; 9 nucleotides match TRBD1. Germline V gives CDR1 SQVTM, CDR2 ANQGSEA. The CDR3 is 12 amino acids. V was pared by 5 bases and J by 7 bases, with 5 bases of the junction left unmatched. This CDR3 reads CSVLTGGSGYTF. The CDR3 nucleotides are TGCAGCGTTCTCACAGGGGGCAGTGGCTACACCTTC. The variable domain in full, with the rest retrieved from reference TRBV29-1 and TRBJ1-2, is SAVISQKPSRDICQRGTSLTIQCQVDSQVTMMFWYRQQPGQSLTLIATANQGSEATYESGFVIDKFPISRPNLTFSTLTVSNMSPEDSSIYLCSVLTGGSGYTFGSGTRLTVV.

CDR3 amino acids: CASSFGVAETQYF. As DNA, the CDR3 is TGCGCCAGCAGCTTCGGGGTCGCAGAGACCCAGTACTTC. The gene calls are TRBV5-1 and TRBJ2-5; D is perhaps TRBD2 (5 bases). The CDR3 has 13 amino acids. The ends were cut back, 2 bases at V and 4 bases at J, with 9 bases in the middle. The germline gives CDR1 SGHRS, CDR2 YFSETQ.

This clone was counted a few times. This sequence joins TRBV2 and TRBJ2-1, with D unresolved. This CDR3 has 13 amino acids. Germline-derived CDR1 and CDR2 are SNHLY and FYNNEI. The ends were cut back, 5 bases at V and 4 bases at J, with 9 bases in the middle. CDR3 in DNA: TGTGCCAGCAGTAAGATACTTTACAATGAGCAGTTCTTC. Its translation is CASSKILYNEQFF.

This rearrangement joins TRBV11-2 to TRBJ1-3; no firm D call. The CDR3 length is 14 residues. Trimming took 6 bases from V and 0 from J, leaving 9 bases between them. The germline gives CDR1 SGHAT, CDR2 FQNNGV. CDR3 nucleotide sequence: TGTGCCAGCAGGGACGGCAACTCTGGAAACACCATATATTTT. Amino acids: CASRDGNSGNTIYF.

The CDR3 sequence: CASSQAPGQGVGYTF. The CDR3 nucleotides are TGCGCCAGCAGCCAAGCGCCGGGACAGGGGGTCGGCTACACCTTC. The chain combines TRBV4-3 with TRBJ1-2, with 11 bases fitting TRBD1. From germline, CDR1 is LGHNA and CDR2 YSLEER. The trim removed 1 base at V and 8 bases at J, leaving 6 bases unmatched. The CDR3 loop spans 15 amino acids.

The chain employs TRBV5-1 and TRBJ2-6, with D possibly being TRBD1 or TRBD2 (5 bases each). Germline CDR1 is SGHRS and CDR2 is YFSETQ. Trimming left V 2 bases short and J 3 bases short, with 9 bases between. This CDR3 region has 15 residues. The CDR3 region has the DNA TGCGCCAGCAGCTTTGTGGGGGATGGGGCCAACGTCCTGACTTTC. Protein product: CASSFVGDGANVLTF. Full variable domain (missing parts from reference TRBV5-1 and TRBJ2-6): KAGVTQTPRYLIKTRGQQVTLSCSPISGHRSVSWYQQTPGQGLQFLFEYFSETQRNKGNFPGRFSGRQFSNSRSEMNVSTLELGDSALYLCASSFVGDGANVLTFGAGSRLTVL.

V gene TRBV11-2 combines with J gene TRBJ2-2, with D possibly TRBD1 on 6 matching bases. The V gene's germline CDR1 is SGHAT and CDR2 FQNNGV. Trimming removed 1 base from V and 2 bases from J, with 8 bases in between. CDR3 size: 15 residues. The chain's CDR3 is CASSLVGHNTGELFF. In nucleotides, the CDR3 is TGTGCCAGCAGCTTAGTGGGACACAACACCGGGGAGCTGTTTTTT.

CDR3 DNA sequence: TGTGCCAGCAGCGAGGGGGGCACTGAAGCTTTCTTT. It is translated as CASSEGGTEAFF. V usage is TRBV2 and J usage is TRBJ1-1; perhaps TRBD1 as D (6 bases). The CDR3 loop spans 12 amino acids. Looked up from germline, CDR1 is SNHLY and CDR2 is FYNNEI. Trimming cost V 6 bases and J 4 bases, with 9 bases left between them.

In this sample, this clone turned up once. The chain uses TRBV6-1 and TRBJ2-7, with D perhaps TRBD1 (6 bases). The length of the CDR3 is 14 residues. The V gene lost 7 bases and the J gene lost 0 bases, with 13 bases spanning the gap. Germline V lookup: CDR1 MNHNS, CDR2 SASEGT. The CDR3, as DNA: TGTGCCAGCAAAAGGGACATTGCCTCCTACGAGCAGTACTTC. Translating gives CASKRDIASYEQYF.

This chain links TRBV18 with TRBJ1-2, with unresolved D. This CDR3 is built from 12 residues. Germline CDR1 reads KGHSH; CDR2 reads LQKENI. Trimming removed 3 bases at V and 5 bases at J, with 7 bases between. Here the CDR3 reads CASSPIVYGYTF. CDR3 sequence (DNA): TGTGCCAGCTCACCCATCGTATATGGCTACACCTTC.

This clone occurred once. This chain links TRBV5-6 with TRBJ2-5; D may be TRBD1 or TRBD2 (5 bases each). V lost 3 bases and J 5 bases, leaving 14 bases between the germline ends. The germline V gene encodes CDR1 SGHDT and CDR2 YYEEEE. CDR3 length equals 14 residues. The CDR3 nucleotides read TGTGCCAGCAGCTCCGGGACCTACGGGGAGACCCAGTACTTC. Protein: CASSSGTYGETQYF.

This chain links TRBV11-2 with TRBJ2-7, with 8 bases fitting TRBD2. In germline, CDR1 is SGHAT, CDR2 FQNNGV. V shed 6 bases and J 10 bases; nucleotides not matched to a gene: 14. The CDR3 length is 14 residues. CDR3 nucleotides: TGTGCCAGCAGGTCTAACAAGCGGGAGTTACATCAGTACTTC. Translating it yields CASRSNKRELHQYF.

The chain employs TRBV2 and TRBJ1-4; 9 bases map to TRBD1. Germline CDR1 is SNHLY and CDR2 is FYNNEI. This CDR3 region has 14 residues. V shed 4 bases, J shed 13 bases, and the junction held 10 bases outside the gene matches. The CDR3 sequence is CASSADRGTSRLFF. The CDR3 nucleotides read TGTGCCAGCAGTGCCGACAGGGGGACAAGTCGACTGTTTTTT.

Within the sample, this clone is medium-sized. The sample has other DNA sequences that encode this CDR3 too. The J gene is TRBJ2-1, the V gene TRBV6-5; D not certain. V was clipped by 8 bases and J by 0 bases, with 11 bases between them. CDR1 is MNHEY and CDR2 is SVGAGI in the germline V gene. The CDR3 totals 14 residues. The CDR3 coding sequence is TGTGCCAGCTCCCCTATGAGCTCCTACAATGAGCAGTTCTTC. It translates to CASSPMSSYNEQFF.

The chain recombines TRBV2 with TRBJ1-6; perhaps TRBD1 as D (5 bases). The V end was cut by 7 bases, the J end by 7 bases, with 11 bases between. CDR3 length equals 13 residues. Looked up from germline, CDR1 is SNHLY and CDR2 is FYNNEI. The CDR3 loop is CASTRVGNSPLHF. The CDR3 nucleotides read TGTGCCAGCACCAGGGTAGGAAATTCACCCCTCCACTTT. The full variable domain, completed using reference TRBV2 and TRBJ1-6, is EPEVTQTPSHQVTQMGQEVILRCVPISNHLYFYWYRQILGQKVEFLVSFYNNEISEKSEIFDDQFSVERPDGSNFTLKIRSTKLEDSAMYFCASTRVGNSPLHFGNGTRLTVT.

The gene calls are TRBV6-5 and TRBJ1-5; perhaps TRBD1 as D (5 bases). Germline assignment: CDR1 MNHEY and CDR2 SVGAGI. The V end was cut by 4 bases, the J end by 6 bases, with 16 bases between. The CDR3 is 15 residues long. In DNA, the CDR3 is TGTGCCAGCAGTTCCCTACGGGGGGGAGGTCAGCCCCAGCATTTT. This codes for CASSSLRGGGQPQHF.

This chain joins TRBV30 and TRBJ2-7, with 8 bases lining up with TRBD1. Per germline, CDR1 GTSNPN and CDR2 SVGIG (reference sequence). V shed 4 bases and J 5 bases; nucleotides not matched to a gene: 4. CDR3 length equals 12 residues. The CDR3 DNA reads as TGTGCCTGGAACAGGGGGACCCACGAGCAGTACTTC. It specifies CAWNRGTHEQYF.

The V call is TRBV28, the J call TRBJ2-5, with D possibly being TRBD1 or TRBD2 (5 bases each). The CDR3 consists of 18 residues. V lost 2 bases, J lost 4 bases, and 23 bases lay in between. Germline values: CDR1 MDHEN, CDR2 SYDVKM. The CDR3 reads CASSLAGVTLGDGETQYF. The CDR3 coding sequence is TGTGCCAGCAGTTTAGCAGGTGTCACGTTGGGGGACGGAGAGACCCAGTACTTC.

CDR3 DNA sequence: TGCGCCAGCAGCCTTAACTGGGTAGGGAACTATGGCTACACCTTC. It encodes CASSLNWVGNYGYTF. The chain joins TRBV5-1 to TRBJ1-2; the D is unclear. The V gene's germline CDR1 is SGHRS and CDR2 YFSETQ. Deletions cut 4 bases from V and 2 bases from J, with 15 bases between. CDR3 length equals 15 residues.

The chain links TRBV2 to TRBJ1-2, with D perhaps TRBD1 (6 bases). CDR3 length: 15 residues. Trimming took 3 bases from V and 7 from J, leaving 18 bases between them. Germline CDR1 is SNHLY and CDR2 is FYNNEI. CDR3 region: CASSDRLLQGTGYTF. DNA for the CDR3: TGTGCCAGCAGTGACCGCTTATTACAGGGTACTGGCTACACCTTC.

The genes are TRBV5-4 and TRBJ2-1, with 8 positions matching TRBD2. V shed 2 bases and J 8 bases; nucleotides not matched to a gene: 6. CDR3 length equals 14 residues. Germline CDR1 reads SGHNT; CDR2 reads YYREEE (reference sequence). The CDR3 loop is CASSLAGDFHEQFF. In DNA, the CDR3 is TGTGCCAGCAGCTTAGCGGGAGATTTCCATGAGCAGTTCTTC.

A single count supports this clone. This rearrangement joins TRBV18 to TRBJ1-1; TRBD1 matches at 10 bases. With V trimmed by 6 bases and J by 6 bases, 13 bases remained unmatched. The CDR3 is made up of 16 amino acids. Germline values: CDR1 KGHSH, CDR2 LQKENI. The chain's CDR3 is CASSRAAGQGFAEAFF. The CDR3 DNA sequence: TGTGCCAGCTCGCGAGCTGCGGGACAGGGGTTCGCTGAAGCTTTCTTT.

J is TRBJ1-4 and V is TRBV4-1; D unclear. The CDR3 loop spans 14 amino acids. The V end was cut by 1 base, the J end by 8 bases, with 11 bases between. Germline lookup yields CDR1 MGHRA and CDR2 YSYEKL. CDR3 bases: TGCGCCAGCAGCCAAGGGGATGGTGGGGAAAAACTGTTTTTT. As protein: CASSQGDGGEKLFF.

V is TRBV7-2 and J is TRBJ2-6; 8 bases line up with TRBD1. Germline trimming cut 5 bases from V and 0 bases from J; bases unmatched to any gene: 12. The CDR3 is 19 amino acids. Germline assignment: CDR1 SGHTA and CDR2 FQGNSA. CDR3 protein: CASSPLTTGEDSGANVLTF. As DNA, the CDR3 is TGTGCCAGCAGCCCCCTAACGACAGGGGAAGACTCTGGGGCCAACGTCCTGACTTTC.

The chain couples TRBV27 to TRBJ2-4; 9 bases line up with TRBD2. The germline gives CDR1 MNHEY, CDR2 SMNVEV (reference sequence). The CDR3 contains 16 residues. J gave up 9 bases and V 4 bases, and 13 bases lay outside the gene matches. The CDR3 is CASSSIAGARVGIQYF. DNA of the CDR3: TGTGCCAGCAGTTCTATAGCGGGAGCTAGGGTAGGCATTCAGTACTTC.

This clone was seen a handful of times. V and J are TRBV7-9 and TRBJ2-7, with D unclear. V lost 0 bases to trimming and J lost 7 bases, with 13 bases between them. The CDR3 spans 14 residues. Per germline, CDR1 SEHNR and CDR2 FQNEAQ (reference sequence). The CDR3 reads CASSLASGPGEQYF. DNA of the CDR3: TGTGCCAGCAGCTTAGCGTCCGGGCCCGGAGAGCAGTACTTC. The full variable domain, with the rest looked up from reference TRBV7-9 and TRBJ2-7, is DTGVSQNPRHKITKRGQNVTFRCDPISEHNRLYWYRQTLGQGPEFLTYFQNEAQLEKSRLLSDRFSAERPKGSFSTLEIQRTEQGDSAMYLCASSLASGPGEQYFGPGTRLTVT.

This chain joins TRBV6-5 and TRBJ1-2; TRBD1 matches at 8 bases. V dropped 5 bases and J dropped 4; count of bases not matched to a gene: 9. Germline CDR1 is MNHEY and CDR2 is SVGAGI. This CDR3 spans 15 amino acids. The CDR3 coding sequence is TGTGCCAGCAGTCCTCAGGGGGCAAGCCCCTATGGCTACACCTTC. Translated: CASSPQGASPYGYTF.

The chain recombines TRBV6-5 with TRBJ2-3; D assignment may be TRBD1 or TRBD2 (6 bases each). The CDR3 extends over 16 amino acids. V lost 4 bases to trimming and J lost 2 bases, with 16 bases between them. CDR1 and CDR2 from the germline V gene are MNHEY and SVGAGI. CDR3 sequence (DNA): TGTGCCAGCAGTTCATGGGGCCGGGGGCTCACAGATACGCAGTATTTT. Translation gives CASSSWGRGLTDTQYF.

The genes are TRBV5-1 and TRBJ2-5; D ambiguous. Germline CDR1 and CDR2: SGHRS and YFSETQ. The CDR3 totals 12 residues. Trimming cost V 0 bases and J 2 bases, with 2 bases left between them. The CDR3 loop is CASSLGQETQYF. In DNA, the CDR3 is TGCGCCAGCAGCTTGGGGCAAGAGACCCAGTACTTC.

The CDR3 sequence: CASKKEGGAPYEQYF. CDR3 sequence (DNA): TGTGCCAGCAAAAAAGAAGGGGGAGCCCCCTACGAGCAGTACTTC. The chain uses TRBV6-1 and TRBJ2-5, with D perhaps TRBD1 (6 bases). The DNA end favors TRBJ2-7, so the J call may be wrong. Germline V gene sequence: CDR1 MNHNS, CDR2 SASEGT. This CDR3 region has 15 residues.